This is a list of T cell receptor beta chains from one sample in a study of metastatic and nonmetastatic thyroid tumors. Using MiXCR, TCRdb re-called clones from the PCR reads. The sample includes about 30,000 clones, roughly 30% seen only once; the top ten take approximately 28%. Sequenced: blood. The receptors stem from a female donor with papillary thyroid cancer or a benign thyroid nodule (not recorded which). Some clones in this sample may be carry-over from other donors' samples. Each CDR3 is given with its conserved first and last residue. The D gene is left open where the match is weak. Expanded clones are given a class, and other clones once, few, many or no size at all.

TGCGCCAGCAGCCAAGGGCCTCTCGGGGCCAACGTCCTGACTTTC,CASSQGPLGANVLTF,-,TRBV4-1,15,-,TRBJ2-6
TGTGCCAGCAGTGGGCTGGGGACCCGCGAGCAGTACTTC,CASSGLGTREQYF,-,TRBV28,13,medium-sized,TRBJ2-7
TGTGCCAGCAGTTACTCCCTTACAGGGGTCTCAAGCTACGAGCAGTACTTC,CASSYSLTGVSSYEQYF,TRBD1,TRBV6-5,17,medium-sized,TRBJ2-7
TGTGCCAGCAGAGCAATAGCGGCAAGCTCCTACGAGCAGTACTTC,CASRAIAASSYEQYF,-,TRBV27,15,medium-sized,TRBJ2-7
TGCGCCAGCCGTCATAGGACGACTAGCGGGAGCCACAATGAGCAGTTCTTC,CASRHRTTSGSHNEQFF,TRBD2,TRBV5-1,17,-,TRBJ2-1
TGTGCCAGCAGTCCCCCCAACTACGAGCAGTACTTC,CASSPPNYEQYF,-,TRBV12-3/TRBV12-4,12,-,TRBJ2-7
TGTGCCAGCAGCCTGACTAGCGGGGGGGCACTGAGGGCAGAGCAGTACTTC,CASSLTSGGALRAEQYF,TRBD2,TRBV3-1,17,-,TRBJ2-7
TGTGCCATCAGTGAGTCACCACGCTCCTACGAGCAGTACTTC,CAISESPRSYEQYF,-,TRBV10-3,14,-,TRBJ2-7
TGTGCCAGCAGCTTAGCCCCCCAGGGTTGGGAGCAGTACTTC,CASSLAPQGWEQYF,-,TRBV11-1,14,-,TRBJ2-7
TGTGCCAGCAGCTTAGGGACAGGGCTTGGCTACACCTTC,CASSLGTGLGYTF,TRBD1,TRBV7-2,13,-,TRBJ1-2
TGCAGTGCAAACAGGGGAAGTCAGCCCCAGCATTTT,CSANRGSQPQHF,TRBD1,TRBV20-1,12,many,TRBJ1-5
TGTGCCATCAGCCGGACAGGCATTCCAGCTACGCAGTATTTT,CAISRTGIPATQYF,TRBD1,TRBV28,14,-,TRBJ2-3
TGTGCCAGCAGCTTAAACTGGAACACTGAAGCTTTCTTT,CASSLNWNTEAFF,-,TRBV11-2,13,-,TRBJ1-1
TGTGCCAGCAGCGACGGGACTAGCGGGAAAAATGAGCAGTTCTTC,CASSDGTSGKNEQFF,TRBD2,TRBV6-2/TRBV6-3,15,-,TRBJ2-1
TGTGCCAGCAGTTACGGGCCCACTGAAGCTTTCTTT,CASSYGPTEAFF,-,TRBV6-5,12,many,TRBJ1-1
TGTGCCAGCAGTCCCCGGGACTGGGACTACGAGCAGTACTTC,CASSPRDWDYEQYF,-,TRBV6-5,14,few,TRBJ2-7
TGCGCCAGCAGGTACAGTTTAGATACGCAGTATTTT,CASRYSLDTQYF,-,TRBV5-1,12,-,TRBJ2-3
TGTGCCTGGAGTCGGGCAGTACTTAACTATGGCTACACCTTC,CAWSRAVLNYGYTF,-,TRBV30,14,many,TRBJ1-2
TGTGCCAGCAGCTTGGGGGCAGTTCCTGAGCCCCAGCATTTT,CASSLGAVPEPQHF,-,TRBV5-6,14,few,TRBJ1-5
TGTGCCAGTAGTATTGATAGATTCCACGAGCCAGATACGCAGTATTTT,CASSIDRFHEPDTQYF,-,TRBV19,16,-,TRBJ2-3
TGTGCCAGCAGCTTAGCGGGGGCCCGCTCCTACGAGCAGTACTTC,CASSLAGARSYEQYF,-,TRBV7-8,15,-,TRBJ2-7
TGTGCCAGCAGCTTAGGGGGACAGGGCACTGAAGCTTTCTTT,CASSLGGQGTEAFF,TRBD1,TRBV12-3/TRBV12-4,14,many,TRBJ1-1
TGTGCCAGCAGTGAATTGCCCTGGGGCACAGATACGCAGTATTTT,CASSELPWGTDTQYF,-,TRBV25-1,15,many,TRBJ2-3
TGTGCCAGCAGTTCAGCAGGGCAAGAGACCCAGTACTTC,CASSSAGQETQYF,-,TRBV6-2/TRBV6-3,13,few,TRBJ2-5
TGTGCCAGCAGACAGGGACTAGCGGACCCAAGTATTCAGTACTTC,CASRQGLADPSIQYF,TRBD2,TRBV11-2,15,many,TRBJ2-4
TGTGCCGGCAGCGTAGGAGGAATCGAAGAGACCCAGTACTTC,CAGSVGGIEETQYF,-,TRBV9,14,-,TRBJ2-5
TGCAGTGCTCCCGGGACATACGTTTACGAGCAGTACTTC,CSAPGTYVYEQYF,-,TRBV20-1,13,many,TRBJ2-7
TGTGCCAGCAGTGAAGCGCTAGGACAGGTAAATGAAGCTTTCTTT,CASSEALGQVNEAFF,TRBD1,TRBV2,15,few,TRBJ1-1
TGTGCCAGCAGTAGGGACTACGAGAACACTGAAGCTTTCTTT,CASSRDYENTEAFF,-,TRBV6-1,14,-,TRBJ1-1
TGTGCCAGCCGAGTGAACACTGAAGCTTTCTTT,CASRVNTEAFF,-,TRBV6-1,11,few,TRBJ1-1
TGTGCCAGCAGTTACGGCGGACAGGGAATCTATGGCTACACCTTC,CASSYGGQGIYGYTF,TRBD1,TRBV6-2/TRBV6-3,15,medium-sized,TRBJ1-2
TGTGCCAGCAGTTCACGTGAGCAGTACTTC,CASSSREQYF,-,TRBV6-2/TRBV6-3,10,-,TRBJ2-7
TGTGCCAGCAGACCGGGCTGGATGACGGACGAGCAGTACTTC,CASRPGWMTDEQYF,-,TRBV2,14,-,TRBJ2-7
TGTGCCAGCAGTTCGGGGGACACCTTC,CASSSGDTF,-,TRBV12-3/TRBV12-4,9,-,TRBJ1-2
TGTGCCAGCAGTTCCACGGACAATCCCCACGAGCAGTACTTC,CASSSTDNPHEQYF,-,TRBV27,14,few,TRBJ2-7
TGTGCCAGCCACCGGACCGTGTTTAGGGCCGGGGAGCTGTTTTTT,CASHRTVFRAGELFF,-,TRBV6-1,15,-,TRBJ2-2
TGTGCCGTACTACCCGGGGCCTACAATGAGCAGTTCTTC,CAVLPGAYNEQFF,-,TRBV12-3/TRBV12-4,13,-,TRBJ2-1
TGCGCCAGCAGCCAAGACAGGGTTAACTATGGCTACACCTTC,CASSQDRVNYGYTF,-,TRBV4-3,14,once,TRBJ1-2
TGTGCCAGCAGTTCGCGACAGGGCCACTATGGCTACACCTTC,CASSSRQGHYGYTF,TRBD1,TRBV27,14,medium-sized,TRBJ1-2
TGTGCCAGCAGCGAGGGACTAGCGGGAGTCTATGAGCAGTTCTTC,CASSEGLAGVYEQFF,TRBD2,TRBV7-2,15,many,TRBJ2-1
TGTGCCAACAGGGAAGACAGGGGAGGCTACACCTTC,CANREDRGGYTF,TRBD1,TRBV2,12,-,TRBJ1-2
TGCGCCAGCAGTGACGGTGGGGCAGATACGCAGTATTTT,CASSDGGADTQYF,-,TRBV10-1,13,medium-sized,TRBJ2-3
TGCGCCAGCAGCTTGGTTCAAGTCTCTGGGGCCAACGTCCTGACTTTC,CASSLVQVSGANVLTF,-,TRBV5-1,16,many,TRBJ2-6
TGCAGTGCTAGAGATTCCAGGGTCCCCCAAGAGACCCAGTACTTC,CSARDSRVPQETQYF,-,TRBV20-1,15,-,TRBJ2-5